A selection of T cell receptor beta chains follows, all from one sample in a study of tumor-infiltrating lymphocytes in primary liver carcinoma. From the multiplex PCR reads, TCRdb called clonotypes with MiXCR, one entry per CDR3 protein. In the table there are roughly 32,000 distinct CDR3 sequences, less than 80% of which are singletons. The specimen was liver tumor tissue from sampling region 5. These receptor sequences come from a man aged 35-49 years with primary liver carcinoma and hepatitis B virus infection. Both conserved end residues are part of each CDR3. The D gene is left open where the match is weak. Size tells how often a clone was seen (once, few, many) or the class of an expanded clone, and some rows leave it out.

cdr3_length: 15
d_call: -
v_call: TRBV10-3
j_call: TRBJ2-7
clone_size: medium-sized
cdr3_nt: TGTGCCATCAGTGAGGCCCGTACAGGAGAGTACGAGCAGTACTTC
cdr3_aa: CAISEARTGEYEQYF

cdr3_length: 13
d_call: -
v_call: TRBV5-5
j_call: TRBJ2-2
clone_size: -
cdr3_nt: TGTGCCAGCAGTTCGACAGTCACCAGGGAGCTGTTTTTT
cdr3_aa: CASSSTVTRELFF

cdr3_length: 15
d_call: -
v_call: TRBV11-2
j_call: TRBJ1-4
clone_size: -
cdr3_nt: TGTGCCAACAGCTTTGACGGGTTCGCTAATGAAAAACTATTTTTT
cdr3_aa: CANSFDGFANEKLFF

cdr3_length: 16
d_call: TRBD2
v_call: TRBV11-2
j_call: TRBJ2-1
clone_size: -
cdr3_nt: TGTGCCAGCAGCATAGAGCTCCTAGCGGTAATGAATGGGCAGTTCTTC
cdr3_aa: CASSIELLAVMNGQFF

cdr3_length: 13
d_call: TRBD2
v_call: TRBV6-2/TRBV6-3
j_call: TRBJ2-7
clone_size: -
cdr3_nt: TGTACCACCCGGGCTAGCGGGAGATACGAGCACTACTTC
cdr3_aa: CTTRASGRYEHYF

cdr3_length: 14
d_call: -
v_call: TRBV2
j_call: TRBJ2-1
clone_size: -
cdr3_nt: TGTGCCAGCACCCCAGCAGTGGTAGTCGATGAGCAGTTCTTC
cdr3_aa: CASTPAVVVDEQFF

cdr3_length: 14
d_call: -
v_call: TRBV11-2
j_call: TRBJ2-7
clone_size: -
cdr3_nt: TGTGCCAGCAGCTCCCAGACATGGGGCTACGAGCAGTACTTC
cdr3_aa: CASSSQTWGYEQYF

cdr3_length: 13
d_call: -
v_call: TRBV6-2/TRBV6-3
j_call: TRBJ2-7
clone_size: -
cdr3_nt: TGTGACAGCACCTGTGACAGTTCCTACGAGCAGTACTTC
cdr3_aa: CDSTCDSSYEQYF

cdr3_length: 16
d_call: TRBD1
v_call: TRBV5-1
j_call: TRBJ2-7
clone_size: -
cdr3_nt: TGCGCCAGCAGCTTACAACCCTGGACAGGGTTCAACGAGCAATACTTC
cdr3_aa: CASSLQPWTGFNEQYF

cdr3_length: 18
d_call: TRBD2
v_call: TRBV6-2/TRBV6-3
j_call: TRBJ2-3
clone_size: -
cdr3_nt: TGTGCCAGGAGCTTCCTCCGACTAACGGGAGCGGGGGCAATTACGCAGTATTTT
cdr3_aa: CARSFLRLTGAGAITQYF

cdr3_length: 15
d_call: TRBD1
v_call: TRBV6-1
j_call: TRBJ1-1
clone_size: -
cdr3_nt: TGTGCCAGCAATGAGGGGACAGGGGGCAACATTGAAGCTTTCTTT
cdr3_aa: CASNEGTGGNIEAFF

cdr3_length: 16
d_call: TRBD1
v_call: TRBV6-1
j_call: TRBJ1-1
clone_size: -
cdr3_nt: TGTGCCAGTCAGGGGGGGTGCGGGGGATTAAACACTGAAGCTTTCTTT
cdr3_aa: CASQGGCGGLNTEAFF

cdr3_length: 14
d_call: TRBD2
v_call: TRBV29-1
j_call: TRBJ2-3
clone_size: -
cdr3_nt: TGCAGCGTGCCCCCGGGGGGAGGACCAGATACGCAGTATTTT
cdr3_aa: CSVPPGGGPDTQYF

cdr3_length: 17
d_call: -
v_call: TRBV7-9
j_call: TRBJ2-3
clone_size: many
cdr3_nt: TGTGCCAGCAGACCGGCGAGGGGGCGGGAGAGGTCAGATACGCAGTATTTT
cdr3_aa: CASRPARGRERSDTQYF

cdr3_length: 15
d_call: TRBD2
v_call: TRBV11-2
j_call: TRBJ2-3
clone_size: -
cdr3_nt: TGTGCCAGCAGTACCCCGGGGGGGTGGGCTGATACGCAGTATTTT
cdr3_aa: CASSTPGGWADTQYF

cdr3_length: 14
d_call: -
v_call: TRBV12-3/TRBV12-4
j_call: TRBJ2-4
clone_size: -
cdr3_nt: TGTGCCACCAGCACCGCAGCGGGCAAAAACATTCAGTACTTC
cdr3_aa: CATSTAAGKNIQYF

cdr3_length: 15
d_call: -
v_call: TRBV10-3
j_call: TRBJ2-2
clone_size: -
cdr3_nt: TGTGCCATCAGTGCCGGACTGTCGAACACCGGGGAGCCCTTTTTT
cdr3_aa: CAISAGLSNTGEPFF

cdr3_length: 15
d_call: TRBD1
v_call: TRBV29-1
j_call: TRBJ2-5
clone_size: -
cdr3_nt: TGCAGCGTTGAAACGGACAGGGGGCGTGGTGAGGCCCAGTACTTC
cdr3_aa: CSVETDRGRGEAQYF

cdr3_length: 15
d_call: -
v_call: TRBV11-1
j_call: TRBJ2-1
clone_size: -
cdr3_nt: -
cdr3_aa: CASNSFGQGSNEQFF

cdr3_length: 15
d_call: TRBD1
v_call: TRBV4-1
j_call: TRBJ2-7
clone_size: -
cdr3_nt: TGCGCTAGCAGCCAAGAGGACAGGTACTCCTACGTGCAGTACTTC
cdr3_aa: CASSQEDRYSYVQYF

cdr3_length: 16
d_call: TRBD2
v_call: TRBV5-8
j_call: TRBJ2-4
clone_size: medium-sized
cdr3_nt: TGTGCCAGCAGCCTGGGACTAGCGGGCCCCAAAAACATTCAGTACTTC
cdr3_aa: CASSLGLAGPKNIQYF

cdr3_length: 15
d_call: -
v_call: TRBV20-1
j_call: TRBJ2-3
clone_size: -
cdr3_nt: TGCAGTGCTCCGGTGTTCACAGGGAGATCAGAAACGCAGTATTTT
cdr3_aa: CSAPVFTGRSETQYF

cdr3_length: 19
d_call: TRBD1
v_call: TRBV6-1
j_call: TRBJ1-1
clone_size: -
cdr3_nt: TGTGCCACCGGGACCCCGGGACAGGGGGTTGGGTCACGGAACATTGAAGCTTTCTTT
cdr3_aa: CATGTPGQGVGSRNIEAFF

cdr3_length: 16
d_call: -
v_call: TRBV4-1
j_call: TRBJ1-6
clone_size: once
cdr3_nt: TGCGCCAGCAGCCACTACCTACGGGGGGTGGATTCACCCCTCCACTTT
cdr3_aa: CASSHYLRGVDSPLHF

cdr3_length: 16
d_call: TRBD2
v_call: TRBV11-2
j_call: TRBJ2-5
clone_size: -
cdr3_nt: TGTGCCAGCGGCTTAACAGCGGGGGGCTCAGGGGAGACCCGATACTTC
cdr3_aa: CASGLTAGGSGETRYF

cdr3_length: 16
d_call: -
v_call: TRBV7-9
j_call: TRBJ1-2
clone_size: -
cdr3_nt: TGTCCCAGCAGCCCCGAGGGCAGGCTGTCTCAGTATGGCTACACCTTT
cdr3_aa: CPSSPEGRLSQYGYTF

cdr3_length: 15
d_call: -
v_call: TRBV12-3/TRBV12-4
j_call: TRBJ2-7
clone_size: many
cdr3_nt: TGTGCCAGCAGTTTTGGGACGGGACTTTTCTACGAGCAGTACTTC
cdr3_aa: CASSFGTGLFYEQYF

cdr3_length: 14
d_call: -
v_call: TRBV5-4
j_call: TRBJ2-5
clone_size: many
cdr3_nt: TGTGCCAGCAGCCAACAGGGTCCTGAAGAGACCCAGTACTTC
cdr3_aa: CASSQQGPEETQYF

cdr3_length: 15
d_call: -
v_call: TRBV4-1
j_call: TRBJ1-1
clone_size: -
cdr3_nt: TGCGCCAGCAGCCCTACATGGGCAGAGAACACTGAAGCTTTCTTT
cdr3_aa: CASSPTWAENTEAFF

cdr3_length: 12
d_call: -
v_call: TRBV12-3/TRBV12-4
j_call: TRBJ2-4
clone_size: -
cdr3_nt: TGTGCCAGCAGTTTATCCCATAACATTCAGTATTTC
cdr3_aa: CASSLSHNIQYF

cdr3_length: 15
d_call: -
v_call: TRBV6-2/TRBV6-3
j_call: TRBJ2-1
clone_size: -
cdr3_nt: TGTGCCAGCAGTTCCCCACCTTTACGGTACGATGAGCAGTTCTTC
cdr3_aa: CASSSPPLRYDEQFF

cdr3_length: 19
d_call: -
v_call: TRBV5-4
j_call: TRBJ2-6
clone_size: many
cdr3_nt: TGTGCCAGCAGCCCTGCCCTGGGTAGCGGAGTCTCTGGGGCCAACGTCCTGACTTTC
cdr3_aa: CASSPALGSGVSGANVLTF

cdr3_length: 12
d_call: -
v_call: TRBV10-2
j_call: TRBJ2-7
clone_size: -
cdr3_nt: TGCGCCAGCAGGCACTATCCTGACGAGCAATACTTC
cdr3_aa: CASRHYPDEQYF

cdr3_length: 16
d_call: -
v_call: TRBV11-2
j_call: TRBJ2-7
clone_size: -
cdr3_nt: TGTGCCAGCGGCTTAGAGATGACACCAAAACCCTACGAACAGTACTTC
cdr3_aa: CASGLEMTPKPYEQYF